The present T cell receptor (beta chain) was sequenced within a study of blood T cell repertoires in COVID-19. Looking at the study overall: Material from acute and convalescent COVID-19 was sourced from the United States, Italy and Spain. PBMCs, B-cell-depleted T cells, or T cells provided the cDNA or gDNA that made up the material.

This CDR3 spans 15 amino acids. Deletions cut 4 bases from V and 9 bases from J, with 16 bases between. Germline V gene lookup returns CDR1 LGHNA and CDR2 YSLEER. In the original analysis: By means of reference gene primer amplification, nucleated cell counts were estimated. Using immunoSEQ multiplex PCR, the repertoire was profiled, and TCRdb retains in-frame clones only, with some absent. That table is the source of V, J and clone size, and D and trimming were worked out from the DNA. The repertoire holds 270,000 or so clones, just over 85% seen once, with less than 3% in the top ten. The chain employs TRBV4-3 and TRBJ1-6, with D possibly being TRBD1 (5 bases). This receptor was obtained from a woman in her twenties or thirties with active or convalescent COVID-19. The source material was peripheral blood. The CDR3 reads CASSPDGGGSSPLHF. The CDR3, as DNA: TGCGCCAGCAGCCCTGACGGGGGGGGGTCTTCACCCCTCCACTTT.